These 7 T cell receptor beta chains were sequenced from one sample in a study of Siglec-9 on CD8 T cells in melanoma. Profiled with immunoSEQ multiplex PCR; TCRdb holds only in-frame clones, not every one. In the table there are around 600 clones, just over 60% of which are singletons. The specimen was Siglec-9+ CD8+ T cells sorted from blood. The source of these receptors is a human donor in good health.

This sequence joins TRBV6-6 and TRBJ1-1; D remains unclear. Germline V lookup: CDR1 MNHNY, CDR2 SVGAGI (reference sequence). CDR3 length: 13 amino acids. Trimming stripped 7 bases from V and 6 bases from J, with 15 bases between. DNA of the CDR3: TGTGCCAGCACCCCGACCCCCGGCGCTGAAGCTTTCTTT. This encodes CASTPTPGAEAFF.

The chain joins TRBV27 to TRBJ2-2; either TRBD1 or TRBD2 may fit D (5 bases each). V was cut by 7 bases and J by 4 bases, with 13 bases left in between. The CDR3 extends over 14 amino acids. The germline CDR1 and CDR2 sequences are MNHEY and SMNVEV (reference sequence). CDR3 loop: CASTGQRGTGELFF. CDR3 bases: TGTGCCAGCACAGGTCAGAGGGGCACCGGGGAGCTGTTTTTT.

This clone has more than one count but fewer than ten. The chain employs TRBV9 and TRBJ2-7; D not certain. Germline V lookup: CDR1 SGDLS, CDR2 YYNGEE. The CDR3 totals 11 residues. Trimming stripped 0 bases from V and 5 bases from J, with 3 bases between. The CDR3 reads CASSVDDEQYF. DNA of the CDR3: TGTGCCAGCAGCGTAGACGACGAGCAGTACTTC.

The chain has TRBV11-2 and TRBJ2-7; D remains unclear. CDR1 SGHAT and CDR2 FQNNGV come from the germline V gene. The CDR3 is made up of 14 amino acids. V gave up 1 base and J gave up 0 bases, with 7 bases separating them. The CDR3 reads CASSLAEISYEQYF. CDR3 sequence (DNA): TGTGCCAGCAGCTTAGCAGAGATCTCCTACGAGCAGTACTTC.

This chain joins TRBV19 and TRBJ1-2; no clear D. V dropped 5 bases and J dropped 4 bases, with 8 bases sitting between them. The CDR3 runs 12 residues. Germline-derived CDR1 and CDR2 are LNHDA and SQIVND (reference sequence). This CDR3 is CASSLGFYGYTF. DNA of the CDR3: TGTGCCAGTAGTCTAGGCTTCTATGGCTACACCTTC.

This clone was found once. The rearrangement uses TRBV19 and TRBJ2-6, with a tentative D call TRBD1 (6 bases). CDR3 size: 17 residues. Germline V gene data show CDR1 as LNHDA and CDR2 as SQIVND (reference sequence). V was shortened by 5 bases and J by 0 bases, with 14 bases between the two germline ends. Here the CDR3 DNA reads TGTGCCAGTAGTGGGTGGGAGACAGGCTCTGGGGCCAACGTCCTGACTTTC. This encodes CASSGWETGSGANVLTF.

This clone has a single count. The gene calls are TRBV10-2 and TRBJ1-1, with D possibly being TRBD1 (5 bases). Germline-derived CDR1 and CDR2 are WSHSY and SAAADI. V dropped 7 bases and J dropped 1 base, with 19 bases sitting between them. The CDR3 loop spans 16 amino acids. DNA for the CDR3: TGCGCCAGCATCGTAGATCAGGGAAGGTGGAACACTGAAGCTTTCTTT. Amino acids: CASIVDQGRWNTEAFF.